This TCR beta chain was captured by sequencing in a study of identical twins. MiXCR was run by TCRdb on the 5' RACE reads, yielding one entry per CDR3 protein. The sample gives roughly 720,000 distinct CDR3 sequences, roughly 20% of which show up once; 10% to 15% is in the top ten. There are many counts of this clonotype. The germline V gene has CDR1 SGHTA and CDR2 FQGNSA. The V and J ends lost 4 bases and 10 bases respectively, with 14 bases between them. The CDR3 runs to 13 residues. The same data also contributed to another study, on T cells expressing NK-cell markers.

This TCR was recovered from a woman aged 18 to 35 in good health. Sequences were obtained from PBMCs. The chain is built from TRBV7-2 and TRBJ2-1, with D possibly matching TRBD1 (6 bases). CDR3 in amino acids: CASSSSAGTEQFF. The CDR3 DNA sequence: TGTGCCAGCAGCTCATCTGCCGGGACAGAGCAGTTCTTC.